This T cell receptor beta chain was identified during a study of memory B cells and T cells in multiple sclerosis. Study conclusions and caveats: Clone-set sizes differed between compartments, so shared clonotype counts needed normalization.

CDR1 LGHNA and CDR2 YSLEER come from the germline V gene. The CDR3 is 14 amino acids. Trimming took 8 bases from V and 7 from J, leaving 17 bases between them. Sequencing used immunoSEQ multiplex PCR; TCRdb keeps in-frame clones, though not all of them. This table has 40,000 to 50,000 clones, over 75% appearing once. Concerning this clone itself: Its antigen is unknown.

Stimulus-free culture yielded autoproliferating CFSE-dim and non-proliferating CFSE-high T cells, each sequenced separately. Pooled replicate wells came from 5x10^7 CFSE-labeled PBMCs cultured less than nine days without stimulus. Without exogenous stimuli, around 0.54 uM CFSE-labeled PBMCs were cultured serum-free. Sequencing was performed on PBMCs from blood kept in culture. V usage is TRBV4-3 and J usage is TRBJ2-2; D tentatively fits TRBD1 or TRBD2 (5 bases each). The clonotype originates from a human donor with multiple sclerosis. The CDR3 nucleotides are TGCGCCAGCCGGGGCAGGGAGCTTATCGGGGAGCTGTTTTTT. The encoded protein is CASRGRELIGELFF.